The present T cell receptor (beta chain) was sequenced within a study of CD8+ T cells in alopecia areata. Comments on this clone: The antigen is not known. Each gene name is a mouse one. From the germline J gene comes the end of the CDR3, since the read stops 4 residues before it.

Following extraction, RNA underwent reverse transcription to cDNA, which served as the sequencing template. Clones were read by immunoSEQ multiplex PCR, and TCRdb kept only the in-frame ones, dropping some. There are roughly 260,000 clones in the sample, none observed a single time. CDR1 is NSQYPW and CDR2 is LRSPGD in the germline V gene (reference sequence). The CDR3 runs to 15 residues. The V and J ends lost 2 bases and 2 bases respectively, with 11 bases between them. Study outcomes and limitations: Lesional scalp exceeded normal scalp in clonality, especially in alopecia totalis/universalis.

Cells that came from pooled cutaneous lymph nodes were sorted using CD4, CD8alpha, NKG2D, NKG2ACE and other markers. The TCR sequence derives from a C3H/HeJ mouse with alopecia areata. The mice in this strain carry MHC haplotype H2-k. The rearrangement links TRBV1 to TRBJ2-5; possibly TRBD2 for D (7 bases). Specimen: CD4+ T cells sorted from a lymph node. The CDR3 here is CTCSASGGGQDTQYF. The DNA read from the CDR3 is TGCACCTGCAGTGCATCTGGGGGCGGCCAAGAC.